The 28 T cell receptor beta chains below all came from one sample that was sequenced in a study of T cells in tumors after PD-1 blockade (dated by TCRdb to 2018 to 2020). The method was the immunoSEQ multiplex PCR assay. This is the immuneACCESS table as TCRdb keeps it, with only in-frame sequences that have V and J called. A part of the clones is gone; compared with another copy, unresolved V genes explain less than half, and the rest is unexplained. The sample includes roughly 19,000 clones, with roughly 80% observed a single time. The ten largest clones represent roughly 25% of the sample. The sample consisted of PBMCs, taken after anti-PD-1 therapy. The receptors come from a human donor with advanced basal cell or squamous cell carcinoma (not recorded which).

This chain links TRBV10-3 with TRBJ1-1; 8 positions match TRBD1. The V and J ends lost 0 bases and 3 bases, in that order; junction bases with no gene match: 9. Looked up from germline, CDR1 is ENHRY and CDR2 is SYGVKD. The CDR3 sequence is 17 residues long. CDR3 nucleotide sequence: TGTGCCATCAGTGAGTCGAGCCAGGGGGCAAGCGACACTGAAGCTTTCTTT. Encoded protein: CAISESSQGASDTEAFF.

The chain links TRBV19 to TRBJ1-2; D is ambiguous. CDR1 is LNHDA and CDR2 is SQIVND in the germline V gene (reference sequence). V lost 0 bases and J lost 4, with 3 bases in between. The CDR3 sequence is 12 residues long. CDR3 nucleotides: TGTGCCAGTAGTATAGATGTCTATGGCTACACCTTC. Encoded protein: CASSIDVYGYTF.

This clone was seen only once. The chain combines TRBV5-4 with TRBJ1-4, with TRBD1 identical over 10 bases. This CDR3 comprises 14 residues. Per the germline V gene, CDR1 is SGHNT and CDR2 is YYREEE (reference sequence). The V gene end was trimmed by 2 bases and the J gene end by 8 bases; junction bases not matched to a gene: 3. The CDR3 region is CASSLGTGDEKLFF. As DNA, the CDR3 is TGTGCCAGCAGCTTAGGGACAGGGGACGAAAAACTGTTTTTT.

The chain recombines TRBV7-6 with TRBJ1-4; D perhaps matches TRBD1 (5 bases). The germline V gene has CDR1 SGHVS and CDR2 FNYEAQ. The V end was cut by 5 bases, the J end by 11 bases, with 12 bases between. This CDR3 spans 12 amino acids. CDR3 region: CASSVQEGKLFF. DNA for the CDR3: TGTGCCAGCAGCGTCCAGGAGGGGAAACTGTTTTTT.

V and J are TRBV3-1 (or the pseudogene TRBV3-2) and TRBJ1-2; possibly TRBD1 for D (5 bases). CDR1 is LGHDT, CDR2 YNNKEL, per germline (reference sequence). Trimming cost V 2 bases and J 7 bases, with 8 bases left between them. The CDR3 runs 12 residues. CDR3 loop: CASSQSRAGYTF. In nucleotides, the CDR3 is TGTGCCAGCAGCCAATCCAGGGCTGGCTACACCTTC.

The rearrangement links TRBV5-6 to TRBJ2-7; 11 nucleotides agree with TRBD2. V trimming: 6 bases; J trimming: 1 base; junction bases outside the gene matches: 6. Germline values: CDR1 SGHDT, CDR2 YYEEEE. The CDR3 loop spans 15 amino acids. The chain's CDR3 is CASNRLAGSSYEQYF. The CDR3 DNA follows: TGTGCCAGCAACCGACTAGCGGGAAGTTCCTACGAGCAGTACTTC. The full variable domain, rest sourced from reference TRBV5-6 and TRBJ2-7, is DAGVTQSPTHLIKTRGQQVTLRCSPKSGHDTVSWYQQALGQGPQFIFQYYEEEERQRGNFPDRFSGHQFPNYSSELNVNALLLGDSALYLCASNRLAGSSYEQYFGPGTRLTVT.

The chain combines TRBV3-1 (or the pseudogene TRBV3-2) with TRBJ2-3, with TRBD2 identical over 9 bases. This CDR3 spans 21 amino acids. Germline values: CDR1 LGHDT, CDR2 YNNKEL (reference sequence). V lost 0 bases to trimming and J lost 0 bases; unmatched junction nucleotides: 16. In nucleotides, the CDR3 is TGTGCCAGCAGCCAAGATGTTGGTAGCGGGGGCCCCCAGGAGAGCACAGATACGCAGTATTTT. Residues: CASSQDVGSGGPQESTDTQYF.

CDR3 loop: CAISGLAGTSTDTQYF. CDR3 DNA sequence: TGTGCCATCAGTGGACTAGCGGGGACTAGCACAGATACGCAGTATTTT. V gene TRBV10-3 combines with J gene TRBJ2-3, with 11 nucleotides matching TRBD2. Looked up from germline, CDR1 is ENHRY and CDR2 is SYGVKD. The CDR3 has 16 residues. V trimming: 4 bases; J trimming: 0 bases; junction bases outside the gene matches: 3.

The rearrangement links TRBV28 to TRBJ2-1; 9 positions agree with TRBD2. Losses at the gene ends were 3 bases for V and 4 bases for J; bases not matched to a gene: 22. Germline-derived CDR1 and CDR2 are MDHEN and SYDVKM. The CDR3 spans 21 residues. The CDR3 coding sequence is TGTGCCAGCAGTTTCGCCCGTATTTCTTTCAGACTAGCGGAGGGGTACAATGAGCAGTTCTTC. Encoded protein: CASSFARISFRLAEGYNEQFF.

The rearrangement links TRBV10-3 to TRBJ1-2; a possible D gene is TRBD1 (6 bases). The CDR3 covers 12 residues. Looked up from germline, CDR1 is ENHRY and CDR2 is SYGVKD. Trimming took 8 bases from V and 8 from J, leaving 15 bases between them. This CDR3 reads CAIPHRAGGYTF. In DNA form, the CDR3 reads TGTGCCATCCCCCACAGGGCTGGCGGCTACACCTTC.

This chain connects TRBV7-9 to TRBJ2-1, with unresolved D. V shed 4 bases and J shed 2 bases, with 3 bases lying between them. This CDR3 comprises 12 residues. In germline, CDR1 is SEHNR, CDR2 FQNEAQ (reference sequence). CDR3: CASSSPYNEQFF. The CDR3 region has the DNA TGTGCCAGCAGCTCCCCCTACAATGAGCAGTTCTTC. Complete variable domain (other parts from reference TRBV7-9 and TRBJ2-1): DTGVSQNPRHKITKRGQNVTFRCDPISEHNRLYWYRQTLGQGPEFLTYFQNEAQLEKSRLLSDRFSAERPKGSFSTLEIQRTEQGDSAMYLCASSSPYNEQFFGPGTRLTVL.

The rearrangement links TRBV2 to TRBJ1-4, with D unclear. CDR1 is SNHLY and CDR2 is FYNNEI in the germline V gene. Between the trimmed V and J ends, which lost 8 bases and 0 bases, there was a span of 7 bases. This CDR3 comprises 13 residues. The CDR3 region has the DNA TGTGCCAGCGGCAGGTCAACTAATGAAAAACTGTTTTTT. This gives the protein CASGRSTNEKLFF.

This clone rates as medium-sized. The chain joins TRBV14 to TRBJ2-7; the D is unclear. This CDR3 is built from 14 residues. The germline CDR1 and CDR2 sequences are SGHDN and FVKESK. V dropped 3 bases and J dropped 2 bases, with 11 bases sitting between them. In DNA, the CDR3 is TGTGCCAGCAGCCACCCCCTATTCGCCTACGAGCAGTACTTC. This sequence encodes CASSHPLFAYEQYF.

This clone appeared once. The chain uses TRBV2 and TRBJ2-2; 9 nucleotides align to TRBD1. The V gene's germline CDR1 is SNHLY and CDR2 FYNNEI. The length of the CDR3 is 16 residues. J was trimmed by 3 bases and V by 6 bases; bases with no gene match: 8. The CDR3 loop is CASRAPGQGDTGELFF. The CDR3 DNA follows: TGTGCCAGCAGAGCGCCGGGACAGGGTGACACCGGGGAGCTGTTTTTT.

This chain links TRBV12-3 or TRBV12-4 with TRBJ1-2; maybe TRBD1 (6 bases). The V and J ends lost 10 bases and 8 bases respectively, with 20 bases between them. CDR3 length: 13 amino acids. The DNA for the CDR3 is TGTGCCAATTCACTTACCAGGGGTCGGGGCTACACCTTC. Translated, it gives CANSLTRGRGYTF.

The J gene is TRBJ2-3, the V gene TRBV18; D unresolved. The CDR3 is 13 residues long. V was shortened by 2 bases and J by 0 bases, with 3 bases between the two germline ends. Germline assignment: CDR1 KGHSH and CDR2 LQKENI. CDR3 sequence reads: CASSPVSTDTQYF. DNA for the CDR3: TGTGCCAGCTCACCAGTGAGCACAGATACGCAGTATTTT.

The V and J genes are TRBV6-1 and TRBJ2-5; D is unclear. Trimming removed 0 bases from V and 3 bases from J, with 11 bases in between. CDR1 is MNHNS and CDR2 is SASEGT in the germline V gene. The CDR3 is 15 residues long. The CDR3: CASSEAWNRKETQYF. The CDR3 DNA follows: TGTGCCAGCAGTGAAGCGTGGAACAGAAAAGAGACCCAGTACTTC.

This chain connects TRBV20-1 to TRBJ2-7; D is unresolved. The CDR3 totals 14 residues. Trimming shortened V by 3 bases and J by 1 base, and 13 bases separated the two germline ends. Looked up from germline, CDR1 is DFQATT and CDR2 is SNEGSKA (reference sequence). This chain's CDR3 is CSASSPQASYEQYF. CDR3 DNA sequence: TGCAGTGCTAGTTCTCCGCAGGCGTCCTACGAGCAGTACTTC.

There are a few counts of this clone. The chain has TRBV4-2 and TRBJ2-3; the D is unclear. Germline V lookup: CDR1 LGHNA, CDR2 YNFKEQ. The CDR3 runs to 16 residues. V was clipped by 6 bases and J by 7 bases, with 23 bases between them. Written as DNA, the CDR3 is TGTGCCAGCAGTCAATTGGGCGGAGCGCTCTGGAATACGCAGTATTTT. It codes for CASSQLGGALWNTQYF.

CDR3 DNA: TGTGCCAGCAGCGCAGGGAGGGGGAAGGGAAACACTGAAGCTTTCTTT. Translating it yields CASSAGRGKGNTEAFF. This chain uses TRBV3-1 (or the pseudogene TRBV3-2) with TRBJ1-1; perhaps TRBD1 as D (6 bases). The CDR3 is made up of 16 amino acids. Per germline, CDR1 LGHDT and CDR2 YNNKEL (reference sequence). Trimming pared 5 bases from V and 2 bases from J, leaving 18 bases between.

CDR3 DNA: TGTGCCAGCAGCCCAGGTGGGAGTTCGGTGAACACTGAAGCTTTCTTT. As protein: CASSPGGSSVNTEAFF. The chain couples TRBV11-3 to TRBJ1-1; D not resolved. Germline V lookup: CDR1 SGHNT, CDR2 YENEEA. The CDR3 consists of 16 residues. Deletions cut 5 bases from V and 0 bases from J, with 16 bases between.

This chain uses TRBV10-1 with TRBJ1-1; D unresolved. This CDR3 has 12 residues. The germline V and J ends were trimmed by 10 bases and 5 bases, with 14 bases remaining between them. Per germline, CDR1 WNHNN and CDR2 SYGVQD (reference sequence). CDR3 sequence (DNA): TGCGCCACTTCGACTATCGGGACTGAAGCTTTCTTT. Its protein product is CATSTIGTEAFF.

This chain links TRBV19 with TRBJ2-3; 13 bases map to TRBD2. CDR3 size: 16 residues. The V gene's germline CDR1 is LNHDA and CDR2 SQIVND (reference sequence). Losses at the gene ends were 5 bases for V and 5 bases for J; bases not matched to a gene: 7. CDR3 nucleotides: TGTGCCAGTAGTCGACTAGCGGGAGGCCTTAGAGATACGCAGTATTTT. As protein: CASSRLAGGLRDTQYF.

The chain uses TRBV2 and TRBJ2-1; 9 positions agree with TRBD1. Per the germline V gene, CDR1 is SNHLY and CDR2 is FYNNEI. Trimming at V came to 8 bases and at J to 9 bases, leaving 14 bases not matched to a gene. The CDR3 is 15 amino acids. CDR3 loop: CASLLGQGLEVEQFF. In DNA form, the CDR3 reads TGTGCCAGCTTGTTGGGACAGGGTCTGGAAGTTGAGCAGTTCTTC.

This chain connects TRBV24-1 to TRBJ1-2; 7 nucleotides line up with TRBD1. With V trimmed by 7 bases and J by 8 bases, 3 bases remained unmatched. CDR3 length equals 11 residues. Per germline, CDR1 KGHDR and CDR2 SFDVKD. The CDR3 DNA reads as TGTGCCACCAGCCAGGGGGGAGGCTACACCTTC. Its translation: CATSQGGGYTF.

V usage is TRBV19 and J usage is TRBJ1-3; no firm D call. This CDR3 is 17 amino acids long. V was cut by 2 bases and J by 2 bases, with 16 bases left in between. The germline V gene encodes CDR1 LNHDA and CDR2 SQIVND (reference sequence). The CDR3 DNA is TGTGCCAGTAGTATATCACTCGCCGGCCTTGCTGGAAACACCATATATTTT. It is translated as CASSISLAGLAGNTIYF.

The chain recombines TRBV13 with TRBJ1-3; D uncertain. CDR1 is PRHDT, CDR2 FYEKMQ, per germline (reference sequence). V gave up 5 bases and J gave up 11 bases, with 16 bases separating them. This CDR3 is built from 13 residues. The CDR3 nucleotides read TGTGCCAGCAGCGCGACACCCGATAGTCCCATATATTTT. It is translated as CASSATPDSPIYF.

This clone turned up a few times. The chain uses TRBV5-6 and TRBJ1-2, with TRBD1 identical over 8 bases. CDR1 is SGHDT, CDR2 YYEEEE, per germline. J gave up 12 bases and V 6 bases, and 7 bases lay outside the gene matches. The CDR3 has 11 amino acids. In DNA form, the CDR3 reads TGTGCCAGCACAGCCCAGGGGGCAGACACCTTC. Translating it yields CASTAQGADTF.